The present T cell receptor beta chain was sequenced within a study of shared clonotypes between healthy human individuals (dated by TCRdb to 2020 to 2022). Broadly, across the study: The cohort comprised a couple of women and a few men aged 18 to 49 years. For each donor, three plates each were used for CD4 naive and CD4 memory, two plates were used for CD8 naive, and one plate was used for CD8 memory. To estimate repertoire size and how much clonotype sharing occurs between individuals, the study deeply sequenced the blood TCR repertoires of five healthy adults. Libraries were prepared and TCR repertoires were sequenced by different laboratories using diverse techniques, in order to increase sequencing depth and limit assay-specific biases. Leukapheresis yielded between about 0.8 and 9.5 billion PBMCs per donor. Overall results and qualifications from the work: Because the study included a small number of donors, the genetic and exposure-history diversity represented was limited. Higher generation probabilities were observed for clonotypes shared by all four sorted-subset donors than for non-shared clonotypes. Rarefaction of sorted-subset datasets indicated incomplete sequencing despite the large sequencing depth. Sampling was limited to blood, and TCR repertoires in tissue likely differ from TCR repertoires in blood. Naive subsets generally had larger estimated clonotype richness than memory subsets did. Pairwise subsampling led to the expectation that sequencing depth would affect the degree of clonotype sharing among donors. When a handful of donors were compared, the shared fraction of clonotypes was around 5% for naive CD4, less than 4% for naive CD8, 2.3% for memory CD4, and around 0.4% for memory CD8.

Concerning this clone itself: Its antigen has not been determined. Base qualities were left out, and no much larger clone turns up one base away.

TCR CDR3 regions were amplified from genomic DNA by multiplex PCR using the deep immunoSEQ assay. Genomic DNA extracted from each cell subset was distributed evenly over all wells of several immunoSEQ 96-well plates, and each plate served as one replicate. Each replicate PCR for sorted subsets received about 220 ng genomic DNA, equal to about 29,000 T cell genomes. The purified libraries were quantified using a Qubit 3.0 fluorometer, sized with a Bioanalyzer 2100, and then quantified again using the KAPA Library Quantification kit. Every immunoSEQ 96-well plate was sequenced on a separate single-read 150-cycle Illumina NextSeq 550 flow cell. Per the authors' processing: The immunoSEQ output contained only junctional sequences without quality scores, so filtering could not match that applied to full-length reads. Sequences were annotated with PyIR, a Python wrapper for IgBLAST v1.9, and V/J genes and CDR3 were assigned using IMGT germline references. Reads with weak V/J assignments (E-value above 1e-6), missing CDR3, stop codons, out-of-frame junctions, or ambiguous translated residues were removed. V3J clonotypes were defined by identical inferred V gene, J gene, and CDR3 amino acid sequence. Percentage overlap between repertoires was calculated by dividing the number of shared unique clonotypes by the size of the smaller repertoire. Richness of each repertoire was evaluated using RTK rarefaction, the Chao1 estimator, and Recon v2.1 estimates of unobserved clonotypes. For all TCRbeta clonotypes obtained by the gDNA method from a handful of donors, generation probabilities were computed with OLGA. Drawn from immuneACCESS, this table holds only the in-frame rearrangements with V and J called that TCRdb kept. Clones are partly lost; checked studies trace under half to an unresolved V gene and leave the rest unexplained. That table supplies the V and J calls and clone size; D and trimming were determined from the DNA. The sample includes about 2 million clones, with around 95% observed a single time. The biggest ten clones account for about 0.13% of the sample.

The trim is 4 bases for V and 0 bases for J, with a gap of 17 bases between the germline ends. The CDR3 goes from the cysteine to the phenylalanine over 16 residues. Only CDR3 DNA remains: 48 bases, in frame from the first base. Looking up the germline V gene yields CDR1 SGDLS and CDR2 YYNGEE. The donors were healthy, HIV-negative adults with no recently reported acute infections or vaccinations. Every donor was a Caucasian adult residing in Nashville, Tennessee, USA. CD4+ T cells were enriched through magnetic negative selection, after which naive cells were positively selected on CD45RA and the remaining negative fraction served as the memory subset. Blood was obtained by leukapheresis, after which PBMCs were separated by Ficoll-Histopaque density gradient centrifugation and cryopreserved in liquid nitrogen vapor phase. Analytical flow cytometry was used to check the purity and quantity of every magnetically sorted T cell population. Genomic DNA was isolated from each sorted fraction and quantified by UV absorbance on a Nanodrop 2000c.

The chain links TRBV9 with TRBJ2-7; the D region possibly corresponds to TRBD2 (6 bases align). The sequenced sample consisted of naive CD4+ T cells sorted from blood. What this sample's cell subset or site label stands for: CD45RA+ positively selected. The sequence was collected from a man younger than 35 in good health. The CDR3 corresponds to CASSPQVGDFSYEQYF. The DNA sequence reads TGTGCCAGCAGCCCCCAAGTGGGGGACTTCTCCTACGAGCAGTACTTC.